This entry describes one T cell receptor (beta chain). What it recognizes is unknown. TCRdb recomputed calls from the reads with MiXCR, one row per CDR3 protein. The table lists hundreds of thousands of distinct CDR3 sequences, about 33% of them singletons. The data were taken from a study of T cell repertoires in cytomegalovirus infection. Study information: Based on public TCR beta signatures, there were indications of CMV infection and of a matching HLA type. Findings and limits, study-wide: Identification of carriers of CMV plus the relevant HLA was performed using cumulative public TCR beta family frequency.

With 7 bases removed from V and 4 bases from J, the gap between germline ends came to 18 bases. Per germline, CDR1 SNHLY and CDR2 FYNNEI. This CDR3 has 15 amino acids. This clonotype was sampled from a human donor in good health (CMV status not recorded). Some clones in this sample may be carry-over from other donors' samples. The sample was cultured CD8+ T cells from PBMCs, taken from culture after CMV antigen stimulation. V is TRBV2 and J is TRBJ2-3; D gene ambiguous. CDR3 amino acids: CASIGLPTVPDTQYF. The DNA for the CDR3 is TGTGCCAGCATTGGGTTACCCACTGTCCCAGATACGCAGTATTTT.